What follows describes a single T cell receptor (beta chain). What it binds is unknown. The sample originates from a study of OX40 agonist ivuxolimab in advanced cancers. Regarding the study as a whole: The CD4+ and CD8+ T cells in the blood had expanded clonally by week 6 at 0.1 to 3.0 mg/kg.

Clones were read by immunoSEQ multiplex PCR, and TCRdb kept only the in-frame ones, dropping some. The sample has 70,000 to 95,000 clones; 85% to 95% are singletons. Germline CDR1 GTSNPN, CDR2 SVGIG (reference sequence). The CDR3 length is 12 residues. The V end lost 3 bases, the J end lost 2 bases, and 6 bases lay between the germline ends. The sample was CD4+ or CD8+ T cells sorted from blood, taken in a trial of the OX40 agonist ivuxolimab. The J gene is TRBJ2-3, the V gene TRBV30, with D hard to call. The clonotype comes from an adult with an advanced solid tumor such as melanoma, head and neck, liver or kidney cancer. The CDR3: CAWRRDTDTQYF. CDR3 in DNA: TGTGCCTGGAGGCGAGACACAGATACGCAGTATTTT.